Presented here are 22 T cell receptor beta chains from one specimen sequenced in a study of cytomegalovirus exposure and HLA in healthy donors (dated by TCRdb to 2015 to 2018). Library generation was performed with the immunoSEQ multiplex PCR assay. TCRdb mirrors the immuneACCESS table, restricted to in-frame sequences. Some clones are absent from its copies; in checked studies, under half trace to an unresolved V gene, and the reason for the others is unknown. Here the sample has 100,000 to 150,000 clones; about 91% occur a single time. In total, the top ten clones hold 1.5% to 2% of the sample. Sequencing was done on a sample of PBMCs. These receptors came from a man aged 18 to 30 in good health and CMV-seronegative.

This chain joins TRBV11-3 and TRBJ2-1; 9 bases match TRBD2. The ends lost 5 bases at V and 1 base at J; junction bases unmatched: 3. The CDR3 spans 15 residues. The germline V gene encodes CDR1 SGHNT and CDR2 YENEEA. The CDR3 loop is CASSPSGRSYNEQFF. The DNA of the CDR3 is TGTGCCAGCAGCCCAAGCGGGAGGTCCTACAATGAGCAGTTCTTC.

DNA of the CDR3: TGCAGCGTGGGTCTCAGGGGCTCTGGGGCCAACGTCCTGACTTTC. It specifies CSVGLRGSGANVLTF. The chain links TRBV29-1 to TRBJ2-6; maybe TRBD1 (6 bases). This CDR3 contains 15 residues. V shed 6 bases and J shed 0 bases, with 12 bases lying between them. CDR1 is SQVTM and CDR2 is ANQGSEA in the germline V gene.

The chain links TRBV11-3 to TRBJ2-7; the D gene is possibly TRBD2 (6 bases). V lost 4 bases and J lost 5, with 18 bases in between. Germline V lookup: CDR1 SGHNT, CDR2 YENEEA. This CDR3 is built from 15 residues. CDR3 coding DNA: TGTGCCAGCAGCTCACAGACCTTTGGGGAGGACGAGCAGTACTTC. Encoded protein: CASSSQTFGEDEQYF.

This clone was picked up one time. The chain recombines TRBV27 with TRBJ2-2; tentatively, D is TRBD1 (5 bases). The CDR3 consists of 14 residues. Germline V gene lookup returns CDR1 MNHEY and CDR2 SMNVEV (reference sequence). The V end lost 0 bases, the J end lost 9 bases, and 11 bases lay between the germline ends. Written as DNA, the CDR3 is TGTGCCAGCAGTTTATCGGCGACAGCTCGGGAGCTGTTTTTT. Translating gives CASSLSATARELFF.

The chain links TRBV7-2 to TRBJ2-7; D is perhaps TRBD1 (5 bases). The CDR3 sequence is 15 residues long. V was clipped by 2 bases and J by 2 bases, with 13 bases between them. CDR1 and CDR2 from the germline V gene are SGHTA and FQGNSA. The CDR3 loop reads CASSLWTPTAYEQYF. The CDR3 nucleotides read TGTGCCAGCAGCTTATGGACACCAACGGCCTACGAGCAGTACTTC.

V and J are TRBV30 and TRBJ1-2; a possible D gene is TRBD1 (5 bases). The CDR3 contains 19 residues. V was clipped by 2 bases and J by 2 bases, with 27 bases between them. Germline lookup yields CDR1 GTSNPN and CDR2 SVGIG (reference sequence). The CDR3 sequence: CAWSHYIRDSTSPNYGYTF. Written as DNA, the CDR3 is TGTGCCTGGAGTCACTATATCAGGGACTCTACCTCCCCCAACTATGGCTACACCTTC.

The chain joins TRBV4-1 to TRBJ1-1; 7 bases agree with TRBD1. Germline values: CDR1 MGHRA, CDR2 YSYEKL. The ends lost 4 bases at V and 7 bases at J; junction bases unmatched: 6. CDR3 length: 13 amino acids. The DNA for the CDR3 is TGCGCCAGCAGCCCGGGACAGATGTTTGAAGCTTTCTTT. This encodes CASSPGQMFEAFF.

This sequence joins TRBV6-6 and TRBJ1-4; 11 nucleotides match TRBD1. The J segment lost 8 bases and the V segment lost 5 bases, leaving 7 bases of the junction unmatched. Germline CDR1 MNHNY, CDR2 SVGAGI (reference sequence). There are 15 residues in the CDR3. The DNA of the CDR3 is TGTGCCAGCAGTACGGGACAGGGGGGGAGGGAAAAACTGTTTTTT. It encodes CASSTGQGGREKLFF.

The rearrangement links TRBV5-4 to TRBJ2-7; 10 nucleotides align to TRBD1. The CDR3 is 14 amino acids. Trimming at V came to 0 bases and at J to 7 bases, leaving 4 bases not matched to a gene. Germline V gene lookup returns CDR1 SGHNT and CDR2 YYREEE (reference sequence). CDR3 amino acids: CASSLGQGAREQYF. The CDR3 DNA sequence: TGTGCCAGCAGCTTGGGACAGGGGGCTCGAGAGCAGTACTTC.

The count of this clone is one. The CDR3 here is CASSGQGNNQPQHF. The CDR3 region has the DNA TGTGCCAGCAGTGGACAGGGCAACAATCAGCCCCAGCATTTT. The chain links TRBV27 to TRBJ1-5; 8 bases map to TRBD1. V lost 5 bases, J lost 3 bases, and 3 bases stayed unmatched. Germline V lookup: CDR1 MNHEY, CDR2 SMNVEV (reference sequence). The CDR3 is 14 amino acids.

This sequence joins TRBV5-6 and TRBJ2-1; the match to TRBD2 covers 9 bases. Germline V lookup: CDR1 SGHDT, CDR2 YYEEEE. This CDR3 has 17 amino acids. V was clipped by 4 bases and J by 7 bases; unmatched bases: 15. The CDR3 protein is CASSGRLAGVSRNEQFF. The CDR3 DNA sequence: TGTGCCAGCAGCGGTCGTTTAGCGGGAGTATCTAGGAATGAGCAGTTCTTC.

The chain has TRBV7-2 and TRBJ1-6; a possible D gene is TRBD1 (6 bases). CDR1 SGHTA and CDR2 FQGNSA come from the germline V gene. This CDR3 is 14 amino acids long. V gave up 5 bases and J gave up 7 bases, with 12 bases separating them. The CDR3 DNA is TGTGCCAGCAGCAACAGGGCTCAAAATTCACCCCTCCACTTT. Translated: CASSNRAQNSPLHF.

This clone has a single count. The rearrangement joins TRBV4-2 to TRBJ1-2, with TRBD1 matching 8 bases. The CDR3 is 16 amino acids. Trimming removed 0 bases from V and 7 bases from J; junction bases left unmatched: 10. Germline CDR1 reads LGHNA; CDR2 reads YNFKEQ. Here the CDR3 reads CASSQDPDRALRGYTF. CDR3 nucleotide sequence: TGTGCCAGCAGCCAAGATCCGGACAGGGCCCTTCGTGGCTACACCTTC.

This chain links TRBV6-4 with TRBJ1-1, with TRBD1 identical over 10 bases. The V gene's germline CDR1 is MRHNA and CDR2 SNTAGT. This CDR3 comprises 14 residues. Trimming removed 4 bases from V and 5 bases from J; junction bases left unmatched: 4. CDR3 amino acids: CASSAGQGRTEAFF. The CDR3 DNA follows: TGTGCCAGCAGTGCGGGACAGGGGAGGACTGAAGCTTTCTTT.

This rearrangement joins TRBV27 to TRBJ2-1, with D perhaps matching TRBD2 (6 bases). CDR3 length: 16 residues. CDR1 and CDR2 from the germline V gene are MNHEY and SMNVEV (reference sequence). V lost 5 bases and J lost 5, with 19 bases in between. The CDR3 sequence: CASSVRIRAGNNEQFF. The CDR3 DNA follows: TGTGCCAGCAGTGTAAGGATAAGGGCGGGAAACAATGAGCAGTTCTTC.

The chain links TRBV6-4 to TRBJ2-3; TRBD2 matches 11 bases. V trimming: 4 bases; J trimming: 4 bases; junction bases outside the gene matches: 16. Germline values: CDR1 MRHNA, CDR2 SNTAGT. The CDR3 sequence is 19 residues long. CDR3 amino acids: CASSGPPGLAGGRADTQYF. CDR3 nucleotide sequence: TGTGCCAGCAGTGGACCCCCGGGGCTAGCGGGAGGTCGCGCAGATACGCAGTATTTT.

The J gene is TRBJ1-2, the V gene TRBV28; 7 bases fit TRBD1. Losses at the gene ends were 3 bases for V and 8 bases for J; bases not matched to a gene: 6. This CDR3 has 13 amino acids. The V gene's germline CDR1 is MDHEN and CDR2 SYDVKM. The CDR3, as DNA: TGTGCCAGCAGTTTGAGGGGGCTGGGGGGCTACACCTTC. As protein: CASSLRGLGGYTF.

The CDR3: CAPTKGINTGELFF. CDR3 bases: TGTGCCCCAACCAAGGGGATTAACACCGGGGAGCTGTTTTTT. The chain links TRBV27 to TRBJ2-2; D may be TRBD1 (5 bases). There are 14 residues in the CDR3. V was clipped by 11 bases and J by 2 bases, with 15 bases between them. CDR1 is MNHEY and CDR2 is SMNVEV in the germline V gene (reference sequence).

The table lists this clone with a count of one. The chain employs TRBV27 and TRBJ2-7; 13 nucleotides line up with TRBD2. The V segment lost 6 bases and the J segment 9 bases; nucleotides outside the gene matches: 14. The CDR3 consists of 16 residues. The germline V gene has CDR1 MNHEY and CDR2 SMNVEV (reference sequence). The CDR3 reads CASRLLAGLAGSRQYF. In DNA form, the CDR3 reads TGTGCCAGCAGGTTGCTTGCGGGACTAGCGGGGAGTAGGCAGTACTTC.

The chain combines TRBV29-1 with TRBJ2-1, with D tentatively TRBD2 (5 bases). Looked up from germline, CDR1 is SQVTM and CDR2 is ANQGSEA. V was shortened by 6 bases and J by 0 bases, with 12 bases between the two germline ends. This CDR3 has 14 residues. The CDR3 loop reads CSVGPGSSYNEQFF. The CDR3 nucleotides read TGCAGCGTCGGACCTGGGAGCTCCTACAATGAGCAGTTCTTC.

V usage is TRBV5-1 and J usage is TRBJ2-2; TRBD1 might be the D (6 bases). The ends were cut back, 5 bases at V and 2 bases at J, with 16 bases in the middle. This CDR3 has 16 amino acids. The V gene's germline CDR1 is SGHRS and CDR2 YFSETQ. CDR3 sequence: CASRNTPGQNTGELFF. CDR3 DNA sequence: TGCGCCAGCAGAAATACTCCGGGACAAAACACCGGGGAGCTGTTTTTT.

This clone was seen a single time. The gene calls are TRBV5-1 and TRBJ1-4; D may be TRBD1 (6 bases). Deletions cut 7 bases from V and 3 bases from J, with 13 bases between. The CDR3 sequence is 14 residues long. Germline loops: CDR1 SGHRS, CDR2 YFSETQ. In DNA form, the CDR3 reads TGCGCCAGCCGGGAAACAGGGCCTAATGAAAAACTGTTTTTT. Translated, it gives CASRETGPNEKLFF.